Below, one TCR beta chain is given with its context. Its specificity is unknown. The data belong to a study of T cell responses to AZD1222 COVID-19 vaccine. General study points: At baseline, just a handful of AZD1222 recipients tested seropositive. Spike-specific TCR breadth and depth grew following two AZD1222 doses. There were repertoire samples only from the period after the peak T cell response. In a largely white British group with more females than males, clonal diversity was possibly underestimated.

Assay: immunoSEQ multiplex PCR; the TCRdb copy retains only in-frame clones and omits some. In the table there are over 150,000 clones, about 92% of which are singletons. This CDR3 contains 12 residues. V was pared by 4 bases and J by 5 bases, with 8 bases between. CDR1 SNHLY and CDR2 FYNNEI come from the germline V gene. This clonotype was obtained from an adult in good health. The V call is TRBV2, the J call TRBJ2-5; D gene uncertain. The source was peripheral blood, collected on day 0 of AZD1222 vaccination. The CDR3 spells CASSGAGETQYF. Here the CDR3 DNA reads TGTGCCAGCAGTGGAGCCGGGGAGACCCAGTACTTC.